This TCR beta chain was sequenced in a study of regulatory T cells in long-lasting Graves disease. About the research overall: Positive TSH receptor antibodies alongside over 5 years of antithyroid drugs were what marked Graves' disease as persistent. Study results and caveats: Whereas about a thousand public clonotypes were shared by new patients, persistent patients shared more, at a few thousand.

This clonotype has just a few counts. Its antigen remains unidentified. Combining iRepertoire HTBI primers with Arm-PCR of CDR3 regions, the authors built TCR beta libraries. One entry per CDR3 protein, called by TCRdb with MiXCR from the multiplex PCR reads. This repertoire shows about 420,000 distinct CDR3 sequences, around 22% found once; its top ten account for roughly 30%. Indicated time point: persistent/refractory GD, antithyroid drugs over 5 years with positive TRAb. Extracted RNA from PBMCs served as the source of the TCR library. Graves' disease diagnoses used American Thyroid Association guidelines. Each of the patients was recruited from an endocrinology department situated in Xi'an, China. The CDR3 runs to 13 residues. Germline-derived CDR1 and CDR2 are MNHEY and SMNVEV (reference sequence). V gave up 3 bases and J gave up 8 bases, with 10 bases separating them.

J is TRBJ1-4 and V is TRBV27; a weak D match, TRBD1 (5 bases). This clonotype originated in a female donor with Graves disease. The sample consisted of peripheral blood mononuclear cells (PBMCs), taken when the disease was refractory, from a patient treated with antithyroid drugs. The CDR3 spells CASSFQGGEKLFF. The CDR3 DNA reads TGTGCCAGCAGTTTTCAGGGAGGGGAAAAACTGTTTTTT.